This T cell receptor (beta chain) was obtained from a study of T-cell reconstitution after alpha-beta-depleted transplantation in children. Findings and caveats of the study: A year post-transplant, T-cell counts and diversity derived mostly from newly produced T cells. Approximately two months post-transplant, alpha-beta T cells reportedly originated from several hundred expanded graft clones. Some patients owed their high day-60 TCRbeta diversity to surviving recipient T cells and thymic progenitors.

Unique molecular identifiers were incorporated when the TCRbeta library was constructed. TCRdb used MiXCR to reprocess the PCR reads, holding one entry per CDR3 protein. The table shows over 400,000 distinct CDR3 sequences, with about 40% occurring only once. This clonotype was observed a few times. Its antigen remains unknown. The CDR3 length is 12 residues. Per the germline V gene, CDR1 is SQVTM and CDR2 is ANQGSEA. Between the trimmed V and J ends, which lost 6 bases and 6 bases, there was a span of 14 bases. The rearrangement links TRBV29-1 to TRBJ1-2; TRBD1 is a possible D gene (5 bases). The sequence was collected from a girl aged 2 to 9 with aplastic anemia, due to receive a stem cell transplant. Sequencing was performed on PBMCs, taken before TCRalphabeta/CD19-depleted stem cell transplant. The CDR3 loop is CSVKTGAHGYTF. In DNA, the CDR3 is TGCAGCGTGAAAACAGGAGCTCATGGCTACACCTTC. Complete variable domain (other parts from reference TRBV29-1 and TRBJ1-2): SAVISQKPSRDICQRGTSLTIQCQVDSQVTMMFWYRQQPGQSLTLIATANQGSEATYESGFVIDKFPISRPNLTFSTLTVSNMSPEDSSIYLCSVKTGAHGYTFGSGTRLTVV.